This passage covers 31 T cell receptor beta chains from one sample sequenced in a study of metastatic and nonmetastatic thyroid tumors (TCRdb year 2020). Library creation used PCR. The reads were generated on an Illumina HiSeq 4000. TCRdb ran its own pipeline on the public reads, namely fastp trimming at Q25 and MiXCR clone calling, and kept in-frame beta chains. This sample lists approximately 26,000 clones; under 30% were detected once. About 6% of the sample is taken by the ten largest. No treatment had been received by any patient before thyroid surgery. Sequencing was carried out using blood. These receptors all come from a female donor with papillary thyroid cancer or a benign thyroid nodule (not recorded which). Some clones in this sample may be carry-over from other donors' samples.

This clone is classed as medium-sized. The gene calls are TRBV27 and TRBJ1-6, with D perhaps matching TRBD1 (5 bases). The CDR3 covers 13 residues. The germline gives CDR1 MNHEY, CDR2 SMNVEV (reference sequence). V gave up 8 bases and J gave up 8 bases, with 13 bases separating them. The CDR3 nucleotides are TGTGCCAGCTCGGCAACAGGCTATTCACCCCTCCACTTT. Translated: CASSATGYSPLHF.

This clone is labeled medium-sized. The CDR3 sequence is CASTHPATGGSSYEQYV. Here the CDR3 DNA reads TGTGCCAGTACCCACCCTGCCACAGGGGGTAGCTCCTACGAGCAGTACGTC. The J gene is TRBJ2-7, the V gene TRBV19; 8 bases are a match to TRBD1. Trimming cost V 7 bases and J 0 bases; bases outside gene matches: 14. Germline V CDR1 and CDR2: LNHDA, SQIVND (reference sequence). The CDR3 loop spans 17 amino acids.

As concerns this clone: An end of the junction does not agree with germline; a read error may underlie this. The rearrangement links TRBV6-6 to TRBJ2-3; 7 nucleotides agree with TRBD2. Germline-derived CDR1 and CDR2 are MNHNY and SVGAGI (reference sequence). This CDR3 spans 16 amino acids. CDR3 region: CASIYARSGIKDTQYF. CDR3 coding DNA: TGTGCCAGCATTTACGCTAGGAGCGGGATTAAAGATACGCAGTATTTT.

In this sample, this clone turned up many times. The chain's CDR3 is CASSERGYYNEQFF. In DNA form, the CDR3 reads TGTGCCAGCAGTGAGCGGGGTTACTACAATGAGCAGTTCTTC. The chain uses TRBV2 and TRBJ2-1; the D gene is possibly TRBD2 (6 bases). V shed 3 bases and J shed 3 bases, with 9 bases lying between them. Germline lookup yields CDR1 SNHLY and CDR2 FYNNEI. The CDR3 runs to 14 residues.

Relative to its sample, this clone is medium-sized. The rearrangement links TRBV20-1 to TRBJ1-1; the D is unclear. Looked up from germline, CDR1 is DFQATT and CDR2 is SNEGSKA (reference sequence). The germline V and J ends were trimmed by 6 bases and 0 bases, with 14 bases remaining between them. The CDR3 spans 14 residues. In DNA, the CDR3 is TGCAGTGCCCCCAATGGGGTCGTGAACACTGAAGCTTTCTTT. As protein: CSAPNGVVNTEAFF.

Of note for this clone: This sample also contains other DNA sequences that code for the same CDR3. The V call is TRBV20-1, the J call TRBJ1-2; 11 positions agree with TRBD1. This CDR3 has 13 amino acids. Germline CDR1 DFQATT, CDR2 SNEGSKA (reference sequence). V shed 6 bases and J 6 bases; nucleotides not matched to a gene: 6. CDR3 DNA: TGCAGTGCAGGGACAGGGGGAGCGCATGGCTACACCTTC. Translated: CSAGTGGAHGYTF.

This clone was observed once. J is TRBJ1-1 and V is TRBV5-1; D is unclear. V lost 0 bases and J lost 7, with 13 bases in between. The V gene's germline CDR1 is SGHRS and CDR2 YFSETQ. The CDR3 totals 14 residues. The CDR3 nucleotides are TGCGCCAGCAGCTTGGACGGTTCTACGGGTGAAGCTTTCTTT. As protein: CASSLDGSTGEAFF.

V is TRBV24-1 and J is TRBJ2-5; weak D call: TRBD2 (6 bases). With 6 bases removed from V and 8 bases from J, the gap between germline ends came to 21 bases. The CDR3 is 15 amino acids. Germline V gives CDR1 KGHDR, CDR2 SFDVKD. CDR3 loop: CATSYPGSPGDTQYF. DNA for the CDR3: TGTGCCACCAGTTATCCCGGGTCCCCGGGGGATACCCAGTACTTC.

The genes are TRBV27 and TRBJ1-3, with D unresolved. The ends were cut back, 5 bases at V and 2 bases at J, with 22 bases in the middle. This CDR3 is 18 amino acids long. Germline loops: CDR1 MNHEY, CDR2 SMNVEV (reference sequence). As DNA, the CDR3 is TGTGCCAGCAGTCCAAGTCTGGGCCTCGTCTCGGCTGGAAACACCATATATTTT. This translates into CASSPSLGLVSAGNTIYF.

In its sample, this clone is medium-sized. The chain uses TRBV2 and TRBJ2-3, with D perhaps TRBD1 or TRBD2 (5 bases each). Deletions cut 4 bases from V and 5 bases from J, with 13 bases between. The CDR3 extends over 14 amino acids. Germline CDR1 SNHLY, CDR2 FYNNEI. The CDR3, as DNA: TGTGCCAGCAGTGTAGCCAGGGAGAAAGATACGCAGTATTTT. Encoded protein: CASSVAREKDTQYF.

This CDR3 reads CTGTGSLPLSGNTIYF. The CDR3 DNA follows: TGTACCGGGACAGGGTCCTTACCACTCTCTGGAAACACCATATATTTT. The chain is built from TRBV2 and TRBJ1-3; 9 bases are shared with TRBD1. The CDR3 covers 16 residues. CDR1 is SNHLY and CDR2 is FYNNEI in the germline V gene.

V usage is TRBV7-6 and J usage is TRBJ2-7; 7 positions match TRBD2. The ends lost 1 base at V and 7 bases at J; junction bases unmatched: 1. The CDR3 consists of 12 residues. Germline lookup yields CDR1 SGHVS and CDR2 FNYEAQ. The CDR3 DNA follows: TGTGCCAGCAGCTTAGTTAGCGGGGAGCAGTACTTC. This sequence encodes CASSLVSGEQYF.

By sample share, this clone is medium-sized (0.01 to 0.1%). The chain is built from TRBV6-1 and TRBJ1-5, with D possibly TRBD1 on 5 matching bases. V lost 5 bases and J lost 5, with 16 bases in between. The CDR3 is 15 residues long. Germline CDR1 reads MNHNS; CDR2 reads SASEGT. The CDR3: CASSWGGRDHQPQHF. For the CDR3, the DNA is TGTGCCAGCAGTTGGGGGGGGAGAGACCATCAGCCCCAGCATTTT.

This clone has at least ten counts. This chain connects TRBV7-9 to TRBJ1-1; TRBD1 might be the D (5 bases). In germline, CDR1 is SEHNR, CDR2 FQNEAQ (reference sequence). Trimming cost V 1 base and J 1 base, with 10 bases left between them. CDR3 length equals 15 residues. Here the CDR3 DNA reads TGTGCCAGCAGCTTAGGGTCTCAGGGGAACACTGAAGCTTTCTTT. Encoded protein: CASSLGSQGNTEAFF.

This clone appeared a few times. The CDR3 coding sequence is TGTGCCAGCAGCCTTACCGGGACAGGGTTGGAGACCCAGTACTTC. This encodes CASSLTGTGLETQYF. V usage is TRBV27 and J usage is TRBJ2-5, with 9 bases fitting TRBD1. Per the germline V gene, CDR1 is MNHEY and CDR2 is SMNVEV (reference sequence). The CDR3 has 15 residues. V was pared by 6 bases and J by 5 bases, with 10 bases of the junction left unmatched.

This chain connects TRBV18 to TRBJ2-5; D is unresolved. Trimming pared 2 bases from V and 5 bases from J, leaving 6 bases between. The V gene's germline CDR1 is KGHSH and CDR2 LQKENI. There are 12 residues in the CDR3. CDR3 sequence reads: CASSPSRETQYF. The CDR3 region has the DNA TGTGCCAGCTCACCATCGAGGGAGACCCAGTACTTC.

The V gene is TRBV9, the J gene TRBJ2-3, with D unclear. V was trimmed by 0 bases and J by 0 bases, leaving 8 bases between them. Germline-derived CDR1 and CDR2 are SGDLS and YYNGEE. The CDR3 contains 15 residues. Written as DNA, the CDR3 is TGTGCCAGCAGCGTAGGGGCTAGAAGCACAGATACGCAGTATTTT. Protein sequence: CASSVGARSTDTQYF.

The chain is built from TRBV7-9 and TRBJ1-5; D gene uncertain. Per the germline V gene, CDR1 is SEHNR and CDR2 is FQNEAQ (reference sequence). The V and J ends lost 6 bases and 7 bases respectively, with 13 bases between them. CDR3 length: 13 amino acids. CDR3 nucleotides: TGTGCCAGCAGTCTCGATCCGGGGCAGCCCCAGCATTTT. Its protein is CASSLDPGQPQHF.

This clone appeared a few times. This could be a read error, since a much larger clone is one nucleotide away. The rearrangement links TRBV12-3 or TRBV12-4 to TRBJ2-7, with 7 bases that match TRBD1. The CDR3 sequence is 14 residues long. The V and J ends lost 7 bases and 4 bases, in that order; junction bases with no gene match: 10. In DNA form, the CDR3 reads TGTGCCAGCATTTACAGGGGACGGGAATACGAGCAGTACTTC. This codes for CASIYRGREYEQYF.

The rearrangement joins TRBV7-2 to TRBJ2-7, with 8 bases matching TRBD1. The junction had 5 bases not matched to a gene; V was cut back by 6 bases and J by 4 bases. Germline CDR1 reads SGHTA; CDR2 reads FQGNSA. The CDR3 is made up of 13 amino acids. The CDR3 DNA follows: TGTGCCAGCAGGGGACAGGTAGGATACGAGCAGTACTTC. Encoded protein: CASRGQVGYEQYF.

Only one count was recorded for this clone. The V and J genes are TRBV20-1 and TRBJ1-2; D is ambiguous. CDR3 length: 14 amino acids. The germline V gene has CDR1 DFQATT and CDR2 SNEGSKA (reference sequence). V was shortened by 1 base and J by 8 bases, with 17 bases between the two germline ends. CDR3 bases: TGCAGTGCTAGAGTGCCGGTTAGGGAGGGAGGCTACACCTTC. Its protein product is CSARVPVREGGYTF.

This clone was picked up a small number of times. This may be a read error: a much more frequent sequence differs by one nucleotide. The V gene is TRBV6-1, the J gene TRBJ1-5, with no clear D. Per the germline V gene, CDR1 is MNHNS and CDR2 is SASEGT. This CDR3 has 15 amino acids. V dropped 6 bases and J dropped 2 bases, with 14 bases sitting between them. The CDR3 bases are TGTGCCAGCAGCCTCGGAGGGTCGGGCAATCAGCCCCAGCATTTT. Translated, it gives CASSLGGSGNQPQHF.

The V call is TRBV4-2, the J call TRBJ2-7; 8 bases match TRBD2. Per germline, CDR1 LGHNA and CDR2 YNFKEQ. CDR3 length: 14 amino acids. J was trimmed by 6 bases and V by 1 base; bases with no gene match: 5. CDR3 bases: TGTGCCAGCAGCCAAGTGGGACTAGACGGCGAGCAGTACTTC. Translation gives CASSQVGLDGEQYF.

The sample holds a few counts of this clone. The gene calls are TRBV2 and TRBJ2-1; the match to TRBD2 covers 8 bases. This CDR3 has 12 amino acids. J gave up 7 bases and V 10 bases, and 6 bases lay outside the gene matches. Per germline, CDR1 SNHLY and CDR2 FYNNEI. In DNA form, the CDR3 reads TGTGCCACCCGCGGGGGGCGGAATGAGCAGTTCTTC. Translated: CATRGGRNEQFF.

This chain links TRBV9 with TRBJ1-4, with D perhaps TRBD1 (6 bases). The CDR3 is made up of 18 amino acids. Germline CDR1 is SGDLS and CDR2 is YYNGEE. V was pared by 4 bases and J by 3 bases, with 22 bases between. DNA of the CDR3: TGTGCCAGCAGCTTAGGGTACAGGGCGATTAGGGCTAATGAAAAACTGTTTTTT. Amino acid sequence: CASSLGYRAIRANEKLFF.

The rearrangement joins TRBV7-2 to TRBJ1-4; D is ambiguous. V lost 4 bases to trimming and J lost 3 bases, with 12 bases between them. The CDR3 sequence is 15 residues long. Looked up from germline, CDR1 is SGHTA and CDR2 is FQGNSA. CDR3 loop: CASSSAGRANEKLFF. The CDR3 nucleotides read TGTGCCAGCAGCTCCGCGGGGAGGGCTAATGAAAAACTGTTTTTT.

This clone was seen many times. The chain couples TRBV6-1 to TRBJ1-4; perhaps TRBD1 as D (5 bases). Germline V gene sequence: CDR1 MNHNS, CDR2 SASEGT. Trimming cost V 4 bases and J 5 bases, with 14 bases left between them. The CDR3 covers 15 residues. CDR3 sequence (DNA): TGTGCCAGCAGTGCGCCGGGACGGACAAATGAAAAACTGTTTTTT. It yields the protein CASSAPGRTNEKLFF.

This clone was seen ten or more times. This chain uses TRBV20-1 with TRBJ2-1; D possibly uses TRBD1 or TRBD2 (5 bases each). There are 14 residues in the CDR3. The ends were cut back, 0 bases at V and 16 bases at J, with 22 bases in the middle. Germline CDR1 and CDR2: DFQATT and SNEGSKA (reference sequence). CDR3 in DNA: TGCAGTGCTAGAGATCGAGGACTCCTCCTTCGGGACTTCTTC. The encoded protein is CSARDRGLLLRDFF.

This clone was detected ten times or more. CDR3 protein: CATSRDGAGGRHTQYF. CDR3 coding DNA: TGTGCCACCAGCAGAGATGGGGCAGGGGGGCGGCATACGCAGTATTTT. The J gene is TRBJ2-3, the V gene TRBV15, with TRBD1 as a possible D gene (7 bases). From germline, CDR1 is LNHNV and CDR2 YYDKDF (reference sequence). The CDR3 extends over 16 amino acids. Trimming shortened V by 0 bases and J by 7 bases, and 17 bases separated the two germline ends.

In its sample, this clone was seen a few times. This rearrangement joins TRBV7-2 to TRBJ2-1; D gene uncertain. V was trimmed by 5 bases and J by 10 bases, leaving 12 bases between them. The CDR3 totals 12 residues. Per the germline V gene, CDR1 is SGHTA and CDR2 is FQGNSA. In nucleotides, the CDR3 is TGTGCCAGCAGCCCTAATCTGGGGGAGCAGTTCTTC. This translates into CASSPNLGEQFF.

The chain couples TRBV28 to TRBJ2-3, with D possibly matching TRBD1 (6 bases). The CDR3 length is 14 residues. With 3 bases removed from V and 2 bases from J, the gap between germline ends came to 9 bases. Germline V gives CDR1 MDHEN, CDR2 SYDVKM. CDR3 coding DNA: TGTGCCAGCAGTTTGGACAGTAACACAGATACGCAGTATTTT. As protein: CASSLDSNTDTQYF.